This T cell receptor (beta chain) is drawn from a study of blood T cell repertoires in COVID-19. Study summary: Samples of COVID-19 (acute and convalescent) were obtained from the United States, Italy and Spain. PBMCs, B-cell-depleted T cells, or T cells were the source of the cDNA or gDNA that made up the material.

CDR3 length: 17 residues. From germline, CDR1 is GTSNPN and CDR2 SVGIG (reference sequence). The V end was cut by 3 bases, the J end by 5 bases, with 25 bases between. Authors' analysis steps: Amplifying reference gene primers gave estimates of nucleated cell counts. The repertoire was sequenced with immunoSEQ multiplex PCR; TCRdb's copy has only in-frame clones and lacks some. For V, J and clone size, that table is used; D and trimming come from the DNA. The repertoire includes some 83,000 clones, about 84% of them detected once, and 7% to 9% sits in the top ten. This clone was observed once. The chain carries TRBV30 and TRBJ2-5; possibly TRBD1 for D (6 bases). The sequence was collected from a man aged 50 to 59 with active COVID-19. Material for sequencing was peripheral blood. The CDR3 DNA reads as TGTGCCTGGAGGGGGCTCCGAGGGGGTCGTTCCCCGGAGACCCAGTACTTC. It is translated as CAWRGLRGGRSPETQYF.